Listed below are T cell receptor beta chains from one sample, sequenced in a study of blood T cell repertoires in COVID-19. Sequenced by immunoSEQ multiplex PCR; TCRdb stores in-frame clones only, minus some. The table records about 420,000 clones, around nine tenths of them present only once. Sequenced sample: peripheral blood. These TCRs come from a man aged 18 to 29 with COVID-19, enrolled during active disease. Both conserved end residues are part of each CDR3. The D gene is left open where the match is weak. Clone size, where shown, is once, few, many, or a class for clones that have expanded.

clone_size j_call v_call d_call cdr3_aa cdr3_nt
- TRBJ2-7 TRBV5-4 TRBD2 CASSGRDSGSYEQYF TGTGCCAGCAGCGGGAGGGATAGCGGCTCCTACGAGCAGTACTTC
- TRBJ1-1 TRBV19 - CASTSSGGEAFF TGTGCCAGTACCTCCTCAGGAGGGGAAGCTTTCTTT
- TRBJ1-1 TRBV4-1 TRBD1 CASSHGTGATTEAFF TGCGCCAGCAGCCACGGTACAGGGGCCACCACTGAAGCTTTCTTT
- TRBJ2-7 TRBV10-1 TRBD1 CARAGQGTYEQYF TGCGCCCGCGCAGGACAGGGGACCTACGAGCAGTACTTC
- TRBJ2-3 TRBV9 TRBD2 CASSVNGAGSTDTQYF TGTGCCAGCAGCGTAAATGGAGCGGGAAGCACAGATACGCAGTATTTT
- TRBJ2-7 TRBV14 TRBD2 CASSQAVAGRYEQYF TGTGCCAGCAGCCAAGCGGTAGCGGGGAGGTACGAGCAGTACTTC
- TRBJ2-3 TRBV11-2 TRBD2 CASSLVAGDWNTQYF TGTGCCAGCAGCTTAGTAGCGGGGGATTGGAATACGCAGTATTTT
- TRBJ1-5 TRBV3-1/TRBV3-2 TRBD1 CASSLTGQGNQPQHF TGTGCCAGCAGCCTAACGGGACAGGGCAATCAGCCCCAGCATTTT
- TRBJ1-1 TRBV6-5 - CASNRRNTEAFF TGTGCCAGCAATCGTAGGAACACTGAAGCTTTCTTT
few TRBJ1-2 TRBV24-1 TRBD1 CATSEPDRGDGYTF TGTGCCACCAGTGAACCGGACAGGGGGGATGGCTACACCTTC
- TRBJ1-1 TRBV2 - CASSGTTNTEAFF TGTGCCAGCAGTGGGACAACCAACACTGAAGCTTTCTTT
- TRBJ2-7 TRBV7-9 TRBD1 CASSLGTGPYEQYF TGTGCCAGCAGCTTAGGGACAGGTCCCTACGAGCAGTACTTC
- TRBJ1-1 TRBV19 - CASGDNTEAFF TGTGCCAGTGGAGATAACACTGAAGCTTTCTTT
once TRBJ1-5 TRBV5-1 - CASSPGDDIRNQPQHF TGCGCCAGCAGCCCGGGGGACGACATCCGCAATCAGCCCCAGCATTTT
- TRBJ2-1 TRBV18 - CASSRDWPYNEQFF TGTGCCAGCTCACGGGACTGGCCCTACAATGAGCAGTTCTTC
- TRBJ2-4 TRBV5-5 - CASSFGRSGIQYF TGTGCCAGCAGCTTCGGTAGGAGCGGCATTCAGTACTTC
- TRBJ2-7 TRBV12-5 TRBD2 CASGPPRLSGRPTYEQYF TGTGCTAGTGGTCCACCGCGGCTTAGCGGGAGGCCCACCTACGAGCAGTACTTC
- TRBJ2-1 TRBV5-1 - CASSSIQGAGAYYNEQFF TGCGCCAGCAGCTCGATACAGGGCGCGGGGGCCTACTACAATGAGCAGTTCTTC
- TRBJ1-6 TRBV2 - CASTRLNNSPLHF TGTGCCAGCACTAGACTGAATAATTCACCCCTCCACTTT
many TRBJ1-2 TRBV5-4 TRBD1 CASRTGGKGGYTF TGTGCCAGCAGGACAGGGGGCAAGGGTGGCTACACCTTC
- TRBJ2-1 TRBV3-1/TRBV3-2 TRBD2 CASSHPRTSYNEQFF TGTGCCAGCAGCCATCCCCGGACTAGCTACAATGAGCAGTTCTTC
- TRBJ2-7 TRBV5-1 - CASSNRGYEQYF TGCGCCAGCAGCAATCGGGGCTACGAGCAGTACTTC
few TRBJ1-5 TRBV28 TRBD1 CASSYTGARNQPQHF TGTGCCAGCAGTTATACAGGGGCGAGGAATCAGCCCCAGCATTTT
- TRBJ1-4 TRBV19 TRBD1 CASSTPLGQEGNEKLFF TGTGCCAGTAGTACCCCCTTGGGACAGGAGGGGAATGAAAAACTGTTTTTT
- TRBJ1-5 TRBV10-2 - CASNRGSGYWPQHF TGCGCCAGCAACCGAGGGTCGGGATATTGGCCCCAGCATTTT
- TRBJ1-1 TRBV10-2 - CASSAGVTEAFF TGCGCCAGCAGTGCGGGGGTAACTGAAGCTTTCTTT
- TRBJ2-4 TRBV5-1 TRBD2 CASSLGYYSGIAKNIQYF TGCGCCAGCAGCTTGGGATACTATAGCGGGATAGCCAAAAACATTCAGTACTTC
- TRBJ2-7 TRBV2 TRBD2 CASTQTSGHEQYF TGTGCCAGCACTCAGACTAGCGGCCACGAGCAGTACTTC
- TRBJ1-2 TRBV2 - CASSKAGTSDGYTF TGTGCCAGCAGCAAGGCCGGGACTTCGGATGGCTACACCTTC
- TRBJ1-4 TRBV5-1 TRBD1 CASSLAGQGSEKLFF TGCGCCAGCAGCTTGGCCGGACAGGGAAGTGAAAAACTGTTTTTT
- TRBJ1-1 TRBV7-9 - CASSSAAHSKMNTEAFF TGTGCCAGCAGCTCAGCGGCCCATTCGAAGATGAACACTGAAGCTTTCTTT
- TRBJ2-7 TRBV11-2 TRBD1 CASSLLQGADYEQYF TGTGCCAGCAGCCTCTTACAGGGGGCAGACTACGAGCAGTACTTC
- TRBJ1-5 TRBV19 - CASSMQAGVQPQHF TGTGCCAGTAGTATGCAGGCAGGTGTTCAGCCCCAGCATTTT
- TRBJ2-3 TRBV9 - CASSATLSTDTQYF TGTGCCAGCAGCGCGACACTGAGCACAGATACGCAGTATTTT
few TRBJ1-5 TRBV6-1 - CASSEGPTRGKYSNQPQHF TGTGCCAGCAGTGAGGGGCCCACTAGGGGGAAATATAGCAATCAGCCCCAGCATTTT
- TRBJ2-7 TRBV19 TRBD2 CASSIRTSGKYEQYF TGTGCCAGTAGTATTCGGACTAGCGGGAAGTACGAGCAGTACTTC
- TRBJ2-1 TRBV7-3 TRBD2 CASSRGLAANNEQFF TGTGCCAGCAGCAGGGGACTAGCGGCCAACAATGAGCAGTTCTTC
- TRBJ1-1 TRBV7-2 TRBD1 CASSSWDRREAFF TGTGCCAGCAGCTCATGGGACAGGCGTGAAGCTTTCTTT
- TRBJ2-3 TRBV5-4 TRBD2 CASSIRLAGGNTDTQYF TGTGCCAGCAGCATAAGACTAGCGGGGGGAAACACAGATACGCAGTATTTT
- TRBJ1-2 TRBV11-2 TRBD1 CASRPTGGEYGYTF TGTGCCAGCAGACCAACAGGGGGTGAATATGGCTACACCTTC
- TRBJ2-7 TRBV5-1 - CASSLDFGGEQYF TGCGCCAGCAGCTTGGATTTCGGGGGCGAGCAGTACTTC
- TRBJ1-2 TRBV12-5 - CASGSGGPNYGYTF TGTGCTAGTGGTTCCGGGGGGCCAAACTATGGCTACACCTTC
once TRBJ2-7 TRBV18 TRBD1 CASSPDRGDEQYF TGTGCCAGCTCACCGGACAGGGGGGACGAGCAGTACTTC
- TRBJ2-1 TRBV6-1 TRBD2 CASSEGVVSGSPDEQFF TGTGCCAGCAGTGAAGGGGTCGTTAGCGGGAGTCCCGATGAGCAGTTCTTC
- TRBJ2-2 TRBV2 - CASRHGSQWGQADTGELFF TGTGCCAGCAGACATGGATCCCAGTGGGGGCAAGCCGACACCGGGGAGCTGTTTTTT
- TRBJ1-6 TRBV7-9 TRBD1 CASSPGDSNSPLHF TGTGCCAGCAGCCCTGGGGACAGTAATTCACCCCTCCACTTT
- TRBJ1-3 TRBV19 TRBD1 CASSLSRGRTGNTIYF TGTGCCAGTAGTCTCAGCAGGGGGCGTACAGGAAACACCATATATTTT
- TRBJ1-1 TRBV3-1/TRBV3-2 - CASSQDRRAEAFF TGTGCCAGCAGCCAAGATAGGCGGGCTGAAGCTTTCTTT
- TRBJ2-2 TRBV27 - CASSPGPGKLVNTGELFF TGTGCCAGCAGTCCCGGACCGGGCAAACTAGTGAACACCGGGGAGCTGTTTTTT
- TRBJ2-7 TRBV7-2 TRBD1 CASSPQGQENYEQYF TGTGCCAGCAGCCCCCAGGGACAGGAGAACTACGAGCAGTACTTC
- TRBJ2-3 TRBV2 - CASSDTWASDTQYF TGTGCCAGCAGTGACACCTGGGCGTCAGATACGCAGTATTTT
- TRBJ2-3 TRBV19 - CASMVAWSTDTQYF TGTGCCAGTATGGTAGCGTGGAGCACAGATACGCAGTATTTT
once TRBJ2-5 TRBV7-6 - CASSPQGIEETQYF TGTGCCAGCAGCCCCCAGGGAATTGAAGAGACCCAGTACTTC
- TRBJ2-7 TRBV7-8 TRBD2 CASSLAEASGTYEQYF TGTGCCAGCAGCTTAGCGGAGGCTAGCGGAACCTACGAGCAGTACTTC